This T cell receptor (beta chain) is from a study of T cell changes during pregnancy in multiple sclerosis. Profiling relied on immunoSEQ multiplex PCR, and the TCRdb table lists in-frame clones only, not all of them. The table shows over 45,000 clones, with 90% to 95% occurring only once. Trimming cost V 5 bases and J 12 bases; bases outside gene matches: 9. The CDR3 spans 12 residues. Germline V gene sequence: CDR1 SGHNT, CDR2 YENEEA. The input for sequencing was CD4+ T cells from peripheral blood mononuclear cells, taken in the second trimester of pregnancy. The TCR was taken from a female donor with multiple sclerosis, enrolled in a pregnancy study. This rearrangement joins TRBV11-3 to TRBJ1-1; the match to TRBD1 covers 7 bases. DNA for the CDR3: TGTGCCAGCAGCCGACAGGGTGGTAAAACTTTCTTT. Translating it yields CASSRQGGKTFF.